This T cell receptor beta chain is from a study of blood T cell repertoires in COVID-19 (dated by TCRdb to about 2020). Concerning the study at large: Samples from collaborators originated in the United States, Italy and Spain and spanned both the acute and convalescent phases of COVID-19. The prospective study material was composed of cDNA or gDNA derived from T cells, B-cell-depleted T cells, or PBMCs. Subjects who had been exposed to COVID-19, were actively infected with it, or had recovered from it provided the deeply sampled blood TCRbeta repertoires that made up the dataset. The repertoires were released in a freely available public database meant as a resource for research on the immune response to SARS-CoV-2. The samples were drawn from two sources: the first 160 participants of the ongoing ImmuneRACE study, and 950 to 1,500 subjects contributed by 6 global collaborators. Nearly every sample came with metadata listing a de-identified subject ID, COVID-19 status, age in years and sex. Where available, HLA class I and class II types were obtained from metadata supplied by the sample provider rather than from assay-based typing. The paper as a whole reports these results and caveats: The quantity of clinical and demographic metadata differed by source and by participant and was supplied without curation.

With respect to this clone: No cognate antigen has been identified for it. No qualities accompany the bases; no much larger clone lies one base away.

TCRbeta CDR3 regions were amplified from genomic DNA using the immunoSEQ Assay, a bias-controlled multiplex PCR. In the original analysis: The number of nucleated cells in each sample was estimated by amplification of reference gene primers within the assay. Sequence reads were collapsed and filtered to measure the absolute abundance of every unique TCRbeta CDR3 rearrangement. Productive Simpson clonality was computed per sample as the square root of Simpson's diversity index over productive rearrangements. TCRdb re-hosts the immuneACCESS table, in-frame sequences only. Its copies lack some clones; in the studies checked, an unresolved V gene accounts for under half of them, and the cause for the rest is not known. D and trimming come from the DNA, and the V and J calls and clone size come from that table. The sample table holds hundreds of thousands of clones, of which 81% were seen once. The ten largest clones capture roughly 8% of the sample.

One collaborating source in Seattle enrolled patients during active infection and followed them longitudinally through the course of disease. Each collaborating institution followed its own protocols to collect whole blood in K2EDTA tubes. For TCRbeta analysis, collaborators shipped samples as frozen whole blood, isolated PBMCs, or DNA extracted from either of those sample types. The sample comprised peripheral blood. This clonotype originated in an elderly woman with COVID-19, enrolled during active disease.

At the DNA level, the sequence is TGCGCCAGCAGCTTGGGTAGCGGGGGTTTCACCGGGGAGCTGTTTTTT. This yields the protein CASSLGSGGFTGELFF. The chain couples TRBV5-1 to TRBJ2-2, with TRBD2 matching 9 junction bases. CDR1 and CDR2, looked up from the germline V gene, are SGHRS and YFSETQ. Ends trimmed: V by 0 bases, J by 4 bases; bases unmatched to a gene: 4. From the cysteine through the phenylalanine, the CDR3 covers 16 amino acids. Only CDR3 DNA remains: 48 bases, in frame from the first base.